Listed here are 28 T cell receptor beta chains from one sample, sequenced in a study of CD8 T cells in ankylosing spondylitis (dated by TCRdb to about 2017). The library was generated by 5' RACE. Sequencing used an Illumina HiSeq 2500. Using fastp at Q25 and MiXCR, TCRdb reprocessed the public reads and kept productive beta chains. Rows with one shared CDR3 protein collapse into an entry with the most common genes and DNA. Here the sample has around 220,000 distinct CDR3 sequences; roughly a tenth occur a single time. The ten largest make up less than 25% of the sample. What was sequenced was blood, either unsorted or a sorted T cell fraction (not recorded which). These receptors all stem from a male donor with ankylosing spondylitis or in good health (not recorded which).

The gene calls are TRBV11-1 and TRBJ2-2; the match to TRBD1 covers 8 bases. Losses at the gene ends were 3 bases for V and 3 bases for J; bases not matched to a gene: 3. The CDR3 is 15 residues long. Germline V gene sequence: CDR1 SGHAT, CDR2 FQDESV (reference sequence). The CDR3 DNA reads as TGTGCCAGCAGCTTGGACAGGGTGCACACCGGGGAGCTGTTTTTT. This sequence encodes CASSLDRVHTGELFF.

Concerning this clonotype: This may be a read error, as it is one base from a much larger clone. The chain combines TRBV5-1 with TRBJ2-5, with a tentative D call TRBD2 (6 bases). CDR3 size: 14 residues. The germline V gene encodes CDR1 SGHRS and CDR2 YFSETQ. The CDR3 here is CASGLEAGKETQYF. CDR3 DNA sequence: TGCGCCAGCGGCTTGGAGGCGGGGAAAGAGACCCAGTACTTC.

This clonotype showed up many times. The chain recombines TRBV15 with TRBJ1-1; D is undetermined. The ends were cut back, 9 bases at V and 3 bases at J, with 14 bases in the middle. Germline assignment: CDR1 LNHNV and CDR2 YYDKDF (reference sequence). The CDR3 sequence is 13 residues long. The CDR3: CATSGQLDTEAFF. CDR3 nucleotide sequence: TGTGCCACGTCAGGTCAGTTGGACACTGAAGCTTTCTTT.

This clonotype was found a few times. J is TRBJ2-1 and V is TRBV20-1; 10 positions agree with TRBD2. With 6 bases clipped from V and 5 bases from J, the junction kept 4 bases outside the gene matches. Germline loops: CDR1 DFQATT, CDR2 SNEGSKA (reference sequence). This CDR3 has 13 amino acids. In DNA, the CDR3 is TGCAGTGCCGTACTAGCGGGGCACAATGAGCAGTTCTTC. Translating gives CSAVLAGHNEQFF.

This clonotype was picked up a small number of times. The chain recombines TRBV6-5 with TRBJ2-7; the D gene could be TRBD1 or TRBD2 (5 bases each). CDR3 size: 15 residues. With 0 bases removed from V and 0 bases from J, the gap between germline ends came to 9 bases. Germline values: CDR1 MNHEY, CDR2 SVGAGI. CDR3 region: CASSYSPGSSYEQYF. The CDR3 DNA follows: TGTGCCAGCAGTTACTCCCCAGGGAGCTCCTACGAGCAGTACTTC.

The sample holds a few counts of this clonotype. The V call is TRBV7-2, the J call TRBJ1-5; possibly TRBD1 for D (5 bases). Trimming stripped 1 base from V and 5 bases from J, with 12 bases between. CDR3 length equals 15 residues. Germline V gene sequence: CDR1 SGHTA, CDR2 FQGNSA. CDR3 nucleotide sequence: TGTGCCAGCAGCTTAGTGGCGGGGGGGGATCAGCCCCAGCATTTT. Translating gives CASSLVAGGDQPQHF.

The V gene is TRBV5-1, the J gene TRBJ1-1; D is possibly TRBD1 (5 bases). The CDR3 contains 16 residues. The V gene lost 0 bases and the J gene lost 5 bases, with 17 bases spanning the gap. From germline, CDR1 is SGHRS and CDR2 YFSETQ. The CDR3 loop reads CASSLVGVSSGTEAFF. In DNA, the CDR3 is TGCGCCAGCAGCTTGGTAGGGGTTTCCTCCGGAACTGAAGCTTTCTTT.

This clonotype was seen ten or more times. The chain is built from TRBV5-6 and TRBJ2-5; 10 bases are shared with TRBD2. J gave up 2 bases and V 2 bases, and 6 bases lay outside the gene matches. The CDR3 totals 16 residues. Germline V gene lookup returns CDR1 SGHDT and CDR2 YYEEEE. The CDR3 region is CASSFPGLATQETQYF. The CDR3, as DNA: TGTGCCAGCAGCTTCCCGGGACTAGCGACACAAGAGACCCAGTACTTC.

In this sample, this clonotype turned up a few times. The chain combines TRBV11-2 with TRBJ2-4, with unresolved D. V shed 2 bases and J shed 5 bases, with 4 bases lying between them. Germline V lookup: CDR1 SGHAT, CDR2 FQNNGV. This CDR3 contains 12 residues. The DNA of the CDR3 is TGTGCCAGCAGCTTAATGGAAAACATTCAGTACTTC. Its translation: CASSLMENIQYF. Filled out from reference TRBV11-2 and TRBJ2-4, the complete variable domain reads EAGVAQSPRYKIIEKRQSVAFWCNPISGHATLYWYQQILGQGPKLLIQFQNNGVVDDSQLPKDRFSAERLKGVDSTLKIQPAKLEDSAVYLCASSLMENIQYFGAGTRLSVL.

The chain uses TRBV19 and TRBJ2-3; 7 nucleotides align to TRBD1. CDR1 and CDR2 (germline): LNHDA, SQIVND (reference sequence). J was trimmed by 0 bases and V by 5 bases; bases with no gene match: 8. The CDR3 is 16 amino acids. CDR3 coding DNA: TGTGCCAGTAGTCCAGGGACAGCTGCTAGCACAGATACGCAGTATTTT. Its protein product is CASSPGTAASTDTQYF.

In its sample, this clonotype was seen many times. The chain carries TRBV6-5 and TRBJ2-1; a weak D match, TRBD2 (6 bases). The V end was cut by 2 bases, the J end by 0 bases, with 14 bases between. The CDR3 is 17 residues long. Germline V gene lookup returns CDR1 MNHEY and CDR2 SVGAGI. CDR3 DNA sequence: TGTGCCAGCAGTTACACCCCGGGACTGAGCTCCTACAATGAGCAGTTCTTC. It codes for CASSYTPGLSSYNEQFF.

This clonotype was detected many times. The genes are TRBV20-1 and TRBJ1-6, with no clear D. Germline assignment: CDR1 DFQATT and CDR2 SNEGSKA (reference sequence). This CDR3 contains 13 residues. V gave up 0 bases and J gave up 10 bases, with 10 bases separating them. In DNA, the CDR3 is TGCAGTGCTAGAGACTCGGGCGGCTCACCCCTCCACTTT. This encodes CSARDSGGSPLHF.

This rearrangement joins TRBV5-1 to TRBJ2-7, with D tentatively TRBD1 or TRBD2 (5 bases each). The ends were cut back, 3 bases at V and 1 base at J, with 20 bases in the middle. Germline V gene lookup returns CDR1 SGHRS and CDR2 YFSETQ. The CDR3 length is 17 residues. The DNA for the CDR3 is TGCGCCAGCAGCTGGTCCGCCGGGACCGCGACTTCCTACGAGCAGTACTTC. As protein: CASSWSAGTATSYEQYF.

This clonotype was seen many times. The chain combines TRBV12-3 or TRBV12-4 with TRBJ2-3; D remains ambiguous. The V gene lost 5 bases and the J gene lost 0 bases, with 12 bases spanning the gap. This CDR3 contains 15 residues. The chain's CDR3 is CASSLGAYSTDTQYF. CDR3 nucleotide sequence: TGTGCCAGCAGTCTGGGCGCCTATAGCACAGATACGCAGTATTTT.

The sample holds many counts of this clonotype. The genes are TRBV4-2 and TRBJ1-2, with 7 nucleotides matching TRBD1. The CDR3 extends over 16 amino acids. The J segment lost 8 bases and the V segment lost 0 bases, leaving 12 bases of the junction unmatched. Germline V lookup: CDR1 LGHNA, CDR2 YNFKEQ. CDR3 nucleotides: TGTGCCAGCAGCCAAGATCGGAGACAGGGTCACTTCGGCTACACCTTC. Translating it yields CASSQDRRQGHFGYTF.

This clonotype was counted at least ten times. The chain is built from TRBV30 and TRBJ1-1; D may be TRBD1 (6 bases). Trimming shortened V by 7 bases and J by 1 base, and 13 bases separated the two germline ends. The CDR3 spans 13 residues. Germline-derived CDR1 and CDR2 are GTSNPN and SVGIG (reference sequence). CDR3 region: CASEGTSNTEAFF. CDR3 sequence (DNA): TGTGCCTCAGAGGGGACATCGAACACTGAAGCTTTCTTT.

This clonotype showed up many times. The CDR3 protein is CSVEGNRDRGSTEAFF. The DNA for the CDR3 is TGCAGCGTTGAGGGGAACCGGGACAGGGGAAGTACTGAAGCTTTCTTT. The chain has TRBV29-1 and TRBJ1-1; 10 bases agree with TRBD1. Germline V gene lookup returns CDR1 SQVTM and CDR2 ANQGSEA. This CDR3 is built from 16 residues. V trimming: 3 bases; J trimming: 5 bases; junction bases outside the gene matches: 12.

This sequence joins TRBV29-1 and TRBJ1-1, with no clear D. The V and J ends lost 4 bases and 4 bases respectively, with 16 bases between them. This CDR3 comprises 14 residues. The germline CDR1 and CDR2 sequences are SQVTM and ANQGSEA. The CDR3 region has the DNA TGCAGCGTTGGGGGATACGGCGGTGGCACTGAAGCTTTCTTT. It specifies CSVGGYGGGTEAFF.

This clonotype has ten or more counts. This rearrangement joins TRBV5-1 to TRBJ2-3, with 12 bases lining up with TRBD2. CDR3 length equals 17 residues. J gave up 2 bases and V 0 bases, and 4 bases lay outside the gene matches. Germline V gives CDR1 SGHRS, CDR2 YFSETQ. The CDR3 DNA sequence: TGCGCCAGCAGCTTGGAAACTAGCGGGGGGAACACAGATACGCAGTATTTT. Amino acid sequence: CASSLETSGGNTDTQYF.

V and J are TRBV5-1 and TRBJ1-1; 7 bases map to TRBD1. Germline lookup yields CDR1 SGHRS and CDR2 YFSETQ. Trimming removed 3 bases from V and 0 bases from J; junction bases left unmatched: 2. This CDR3 has 14 amino acids. In nucleotides, the CDR3 is TGCGCCAGCAGCTGGGACAGCATGAACACTGAAGCTTTCTTT. Translating it yields CASSWDSMNTEAFF.

This clonotype was seen many times. The chain recombines TRBV10-3 with TRBJ2-1, with D hard to call. CDR3 size: 12 residues. Trimming pared 3 bases from V and 6 bases from J, leaving 6 bases between. Germline assignment: CDR1 ENHRY and CDR2 SYGVKD. CDR3 residues: CAISDSSNEQFF. The CDR3 DNA follows: TGTGCCATCAGTGACAGCAGCAATGAGCAGTTCTTC.

Only a few counts were recorded for this clonotype. The chain uses TRBV3-1 and TRBJ2-7; TRBD1 is a possible D gene (7 bases). The V gene lost 4 bases and the J gene lost 6 bases, with 31 bases spanning the gap. Germline lookup yields CDR1 LGHDT and CDR2 YNNKEL (reference sequence). The CDR3 totals 19 residues. The CDR3: CASSREGGQSRERSGEQYF. For the CDR3, the DNA is TGTGCCAGCAGCCGAGAGGGGGGACAGTCCCGTGAACGATCGGGCGAGCAGTACTTC.

This chain uses TRBV7-2 with TRBJ1-4; D is possibly TRBD1 (6 bases). The CDR3 runs 14 residues. Germline lookup yields CDR1 SGHTA and CDR2 FQGNSA. Trimming took 4 bases from V and 2 from J, leaving 8 bases between them. The CDR3 DNA sequence: TGTGCCAGCAGCTCCCAGGGGACTAATGAAAAACTGTTTTTT. Residues: CASSSQGTNEKLFF.

The rearrangement links TRBV11-2 to TRBJ1-1, with 8 bases identical to TRBD1. The CDR3 length is 13 residues. The ends lost 7 bases at V and 4 bases at J; junction bases unmatched: 5. Germline CDR1 SGHAT, CDR2 FQNNGV. The CDR3 nucleotides read TGTGCCAGCACCGTCGACAGGGGCACTGAAGCTTTCTTT. It specifies CASTVDRGTEAFF. Together with reference TRBV11-2 and TRBJ1-1, the CDR3 gives the full variable domain: EAGVAQSPRYKIIEKRQSVAFWCNPISGHATLYWYQQILGQGPKLLIQFQNNGVVDDSQLPKDRFSAERLKGVDSTLKIQPAKLEDSAVYLCASTVDRGTEAFFGQGTRLTVV.

The chain joins TRBV2 to TRBJ2-3, with D maybe TRBD1 (6 bases). Trimming cost V 9 bases and J 1 base, with 14 bases left between them. Germline values: CDR1 SNHLY, CDR2 FYNNEI. The CDR3 is 14 amino acids. DNA of the CDR3: TGTGCCAGTCACAGGGAATCGGGCACAGATACGCAGTATTTT. It codes for CASHRESGTDTQYF.

This clonotype occurred many times. The chain combines TRBV5-1 with TRBJ1-2; 10 positions match TRBD1. The trim removed 0 bases at V and 6 bases at J, leaving 5 bases unmatched. The CDR3 contains 15 residues. From germline, CDR1 is SGHRS and CDR2 YFSETQ. Here the CDR3 DNA reads TGCGCCAGCAGCTTGGAGGGACAGGGGTTTGATGGCTACACCTTC. Protein product: CASSLEGQGFDGYTF.

This clonotype was picked up many times. V and J are TRBV7-2 and TRBJ1-5, with a possible D match to TRBD1 (5 bases). Trimming pared 3 bases from V and 8 bases from J, leaving 11 bases between. The CDR3 consists of 13 residues. Germline lookup yields CDR1 SGHTA and CDR2 FQGNSA. In nucleotides, the CDR3 is TGTGCCAGCAGCTTTACAGGATGGGAGCCCCAGCATTTT. It encodes CASSFTGWEPQHF.

This clonotype was observed at least ten times. This chain links TRBV24-1 with TRBJ1-1; tentative D call: TRBD1 (5 bases). CDR1 KGHDR and CDR2 SFDVKD come from the germline V gene. The CDR3 is made up of 14 amino acids. Trimming took off 5 bases at V and 1 base at J, with 10 bases between the two ends. The DNA for the CDR3 is TGTGCCACCAGTGCTTCCAGGGCGAACACTGAAGCTTTCTTT. Translation: CATSASRANTEAFF.